The 20 T cell receptor beta chains given below trace back to one sample, sequenced in a study of cytomegalovirus exposure and HLA in healthy donors. Vbeta (60) and Jbeta (13) primers were used in the PCR. TCRdb's table, derived via immunoSEQ multiplex PCR, lists solely in-frame clones and lacks some. This repertoire shows about 120,000 clones, 60% to 75% found once; its top ten account for just under 3%. Sequencing was carried out using PBMCs. Every receptor here comes from a woman aged 40 to 49 in good health and CMV-seropositive.

The chain has TRBV27 and TRBJ2-2; 9 nucleotides agree with TRBD1. This CDR3 region has 16 residues. Germline CDR1 MNHEY, CDR2 SMNVEV (reference sequence). The junction had 7 bases not matched to a gene; V was cut back by 4 bases and J by 4 bases. The CDR3 bases are TGTGCCAGCAGTTCGACAGGGGGGGTCGGCACCGGGGAGCTGTTTTTT. Residues: CASSSTGGVGTGELFF.

This clone was seen once. V is TRBV30 and J is TRBJ2-7; D remains unclear. Germline assignment: CDR1 GTSNPN and CDR2 SVGIG (reference sequence). This CDR3 region has 14 residues. V lost 2 bases to trimming and J lost 0 bases, with 11 bases between them. The DNA of the CDR3 is TGTGCCTGGAGTCACCGGAGCGACTCCTACGAGCAGTACTTC. Its translation is CAWSHRSDSYEQYF.

The V gene is TRBV6-5, the J gene TRBJ2-7, with D tentatively TRBD1 (6 bases). The V gene lost 6 bases and the J gene lost 3 bases, with 18 bases spanning the gap. The CDR3 contains 15 residues. Germline V gene data show CDR1 as MNHEY and CDR2 as SVGAGI. This chain's CDR3 is CASSPTGTIFYEQYF. The CDR3 DNA sequence: TGTGCCAGCAGCCCGACCGGGACAATATTCTACGAGCAGTACTTC.

The chain joins TRBV2 to TRBJ1-1; D is perhaps TRBD1 (5 bases). V lost 7 bases and J lost 1, with 19 bases in between. Germline V gene lookup returns CDR1 SNHLY and CDR2 FYNNEI. CDR3 length: 16 amino acids. The CDR3 region is CASTGGTPMWNTEAFF. CDR3 nucleotides: TGTGCCAGCACTGGCGGGACCCCCATGTGGAACACTGAAGCTTTCTTT.

The chain recombines TRBV14 with TRBJ1-1; TRBD1 matches at 8 bases. Looked up from germline, CDR1 is SGHDN and CDR2 is FVKESK. The CDR3 sequence is 13 residues long. Trimming cost V 4 bases and J 12 bases; bases outside gene matches: 10. For the CDR3, the DNA is TGTGCCAGCAGCCCTGGACAGGGCTACCTGACTTTCTTT. As protein: CASSPGQGYLTFF. Full variable domain (rest looked up from reference TRBV14 and TRBJ1-1): EAGVTQFPSHSVIEKGQTVTLRCDPISGHDNLYWYRRVMGKEIKFLLHFVKESKQDESGMPNNRFLAERTGGTYSTLKVQPAELEDSGVYFCASSPGQGYLTFFGQGTRLTVV.

This CDR3 is CSVWEDTQYF. CDR3 in DNA: TGCAGCGTTTGGGAGGATACGCAGTATTTT. V usage is TRBV29-1 and J usage is TRBJ2-3; D is perhaps TRBD2 (5 bases). V was shortened by 5 bases and J by 6 bases, with 6 bases between the two germline ends. CDR1 is SQVTM, CDR2 ANQGSEA, per germline. This CDR3 spans 10 amino acids.

This rearrangement joins TRBV7-2 to TRBJ2-5; D perhaps matches TRBD1 (5 bases). Germline lookup yields CDR1 SGHTA and CDR2 FQGNSA. This CDR3 contains 14 residues. V shed 3 bases and J shed 2 bases, with 10 bases lying between them. CDR3 residues: CASSFQTAQETQYF. In nucleotides, the CDR3 is TGTGCCAGCAGCTTTCAGACAGCGCAAGAGACCCAGTACTTC.

The chain combines TRBV29-1 with TRBJ2-1, with 7 nucleotides matching TRBD2. The ends lost 3 bases at V and 9 bases at J; junction bases unmatched: 8. Germline V gene data show CDR1 as SQVTM and CDR2 as ANQGSEA. CDR3 length equals 13 residues. Here the CDR3 reads CSVEGLFYGEQFF. CDR3 nucleotides: TGCAGCGTTGAGGGACTATTTTACGGTGAGCAGTTCTTC.

The chain combines TRBV5-5 with TRBJ2-7, with 9 bases identical to TRBD1. Losses at the gene ends were 3 bases for V and 6 bases for J; bases not matched to a gene: 7. The CDR3 is made up of 14 amino acids. CDR1 is SGHKS, CDR2 YYEKEE, per germline (reference sequence). CDR3 residues: CASSSDRGESEQYF. As DNA, the CDR3 is TGTGCCAGCAGCTCTGACAGGGGGGAGTCCGAGCAGTACTTC.

The chain links TRBV7-9 to TRBJ2-1; weak D call: TRBD2 (5 bases). Germline V lookup: CDR1 SEHNR, CDR2 FQNEAQ (reference sequence). CDR3 size: 15 residues. V was pared by 7 bases and J by 0 bases, with 13 bases between. CDR3 DNA: TGTGCCAGCACAGAGGGCGAGAGCTCCTACAATGAGCAGTTCTTC. Amino acids: CASTEGESSYNEQFF.

CDR3 DNA: TGTGCCAGCAGTTCGAACAGCCCCTACGAGCAGTACTTC. This translates into CASSSNSPYEQYF. The gene calls are TRBV6-5 and TRBJ2-7; no reliable D call. Looked up from germline, CDR1 is MNHEY and CDR2 is SVGAGI. CDR3 length equals 13 residues. The V end lost 4 bases, the J end lost 2 bases, and 9 bases lay between the germline ends.

The V and J genes are TRBV9 and TRBJ1-1; 7 bases match TRBD1. The CDR3 spans 16 residues. Germline assignment: CDR1 SGDLS and CDR2 YYNGEE. The ends lost 3 bases at V and 4 bases at J; junction bases unmatched: 12. CDR3 region: CASSASTGTAGTEAFF. The CDR3 DNA reads as TGTGCCAGCAGCGCTAGCACCGGGACAGCAGGCACTGAAGCTTTCTTT.

The chain is built from TRBV20-1 and TRBJ1-1; D remains ambiguous. V was clipped by 6 bases and J by 2 bases, with 4 bases between them. Germline V gene lookup returns CDR1 DFQATT and CDR2 SNEGSKA (reference sequence). The CDR3 has 10 amino acids. CDR3 residues: CSALNTEAFF. The CDR3 bases are TGCAGTGCATTAAACACTGAAGCTTTCTTT.

The chain links TRBV5-1 to TRBJ2-7; 9 positions match TRBD1. The CDR3 extends over 14 amino acids. With 2 bases clipped from V and 6 bases from J, the junction kept 6 bases outside the gene matches. Germline-derived CDR1 and CDR2 are SGHRS and YFSETQ. The CDR3 region is CASSFSDRGFEQYF. CDR3 DNA: TGCGCCAGCAGCTTCTCGGACAGGGGTTTCGAGCAGTACTTC. The variable domain in full, completed from reference TRBV5-1 and TRBJ2-7, reads KAGVTQTPRYLIKTRGQQVTLSCSPISGHRSVSWYQQTPGQGLQFLFEYFSETQRNKGNFPGRFSGRQFSNSRSEMNVSTLELGDSALYLCASSFSDRGFEQYFGPGTRLTVT.

CDR3 DNA sequence: TGTGCCAGCAGCTTAGAGTCGGGATCCAATCAGCCCCAGCATTTT. Translation: CASSLESGSNQPQHF. This rearrangement joins TRBV7-8 to TRBJ1-5; D gene ambiguous. Germline loops: CDR1 SGHVS, CDR2 FQNEAQ. V was pared by 1 base and J by 3 bases, with 10 bases between. The CDR3 length is 15 residues.

The chain has TRBV28 and TRBJ2-7, with 7 positions matching TRBD1. This CDR3 has 14 amino acids. Looked up from germline, CDR1 is MDHEN and CDR2 is SYDVKM. Trimming removed 6 bases from V and 1 base from J; junction bases left unmatched: 6. CDR3 sequence (DNA): TGTGCCAGCAGCCGGGACAGACTGTCCTACGAGCAGTACTTC. Its translation: CASSRDRLSYEQYF.

The CDR3 sequence: CASSLWGQGVGYEQYF. CDR3 in DNA: TGTGCCAGCAGCTTATGGGGGCAGGGGGTGGGCTACGAGCAGTACTTC. The chain carries TRBV11-1 and TRBJ2-7, with 7 bases lining up with TRBD1. J lost 3 bases, V lost 2 bases, and 10 bases had no gene match. The CDR3 length is 16 residues. Germline assignment: CDR1 SGHAT and CDR2 FQDESV (reference sequence). Variable domain in full (rest from reference TRBV11-1 and TRBJ2-7): EAEVAQSPRYKITEKSQAVAFWCDPISGHATLYWYRQILGQGPELLVQFQDESVVDDSQLPKDRFSAERLKGVDSTLKIQPAELGDSAMYLCASSLWGQGVGYEQYFGPGTRLTVT.

This clone has just one count. This chain connects TRBV6-1 to TRBJ2-7; 7 bases are shared with TRBD2. The CDR3 loop spans 16 amino acids. Germline V lookup: CDR1 MNHNS, CDR2 SASEGT. V lost 2 bases to trimming and J lost 0 bases; unmatched junction nucleotides: 7. CDR3 DNA sequence: TGTGCCAGCAGTGAATCTCCTAGCGGATACTCCTACGAGCAGTACTTC. Its translation is CASSESPSGYSYEQYF.

V gene TRBV6-5 combines with J gene TRBJ1-2; 7 bases match TRBD1. The V gene end was trimmed by 5 bases and the J gene end by 5 bases; junction bases not matched to a gene: 11. Per the germline V gene, CDR1 is MNHEY and CDR2 is SVGAGI. The CDR3 runs to 15 residues. CDR3: CASSAGPGTVYGYTF. For the CDR3, the DNA is TGTGCCAGCAGTGCCGGCCCTGGGACAGTATATGGCTACACCTTC.

The J gene is TRBJ1-2, the V gene TRBV10-3; D is uncertain. Trimming cost V 3 bases and J 4 bases, with 21 bases left between them. The CDR3 consists of 17 residues. Germline V CDR1 and CDR2: ENHRY, SYGVKD. CDR3 sequence (DNA): TGTGCCATCAGTGATCCACGTGGTTTGGCCAGTACCTATGGCTACACCTTC. It yields the protein CAISDPRGLASTYGYTF.